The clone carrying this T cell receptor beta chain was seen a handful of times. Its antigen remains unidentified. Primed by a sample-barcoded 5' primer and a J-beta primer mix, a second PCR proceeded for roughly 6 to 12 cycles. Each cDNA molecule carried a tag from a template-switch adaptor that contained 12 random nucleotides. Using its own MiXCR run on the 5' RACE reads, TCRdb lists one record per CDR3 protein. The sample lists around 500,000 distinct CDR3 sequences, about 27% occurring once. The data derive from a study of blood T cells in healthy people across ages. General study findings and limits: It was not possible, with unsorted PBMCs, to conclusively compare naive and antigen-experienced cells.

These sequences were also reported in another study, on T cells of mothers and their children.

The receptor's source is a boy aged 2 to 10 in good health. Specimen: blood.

The CDR3 DNA sequence: TGTGCCAGCAGTACGGGACCCACCACAGATACGCAGTATTTT. It encodes CASSTGPTTDTQYF. This chain links TRBV11-1 with TRBJ2-3; D tentatively reads TRBD1 or TRBD2 (5 bases each). The CDR3 is made up of 14 amino acids. V lost 6 bases and J lost 2, with 12 bases in between. From germline, CDR1 is SGHAT and CDR2 FQDESV (reference sequence).